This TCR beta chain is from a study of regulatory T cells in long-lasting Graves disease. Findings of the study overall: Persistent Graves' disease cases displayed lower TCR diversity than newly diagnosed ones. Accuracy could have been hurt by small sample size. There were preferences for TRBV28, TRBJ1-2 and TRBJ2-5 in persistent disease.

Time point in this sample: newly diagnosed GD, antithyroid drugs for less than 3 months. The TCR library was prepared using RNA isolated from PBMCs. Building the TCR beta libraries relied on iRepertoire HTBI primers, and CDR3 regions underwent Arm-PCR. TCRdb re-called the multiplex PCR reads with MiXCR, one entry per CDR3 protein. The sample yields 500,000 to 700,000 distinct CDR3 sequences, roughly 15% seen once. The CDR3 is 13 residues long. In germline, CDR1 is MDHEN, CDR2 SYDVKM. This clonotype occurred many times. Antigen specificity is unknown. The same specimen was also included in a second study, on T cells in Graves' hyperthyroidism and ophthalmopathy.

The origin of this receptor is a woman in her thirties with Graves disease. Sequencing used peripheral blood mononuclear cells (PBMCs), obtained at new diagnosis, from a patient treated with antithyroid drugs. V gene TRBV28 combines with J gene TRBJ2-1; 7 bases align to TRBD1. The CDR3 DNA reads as TGTGTAGTTAGGGGGCTCTCCTACAATGAGCAGTTCTTC. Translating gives CVVRGLSYNEQFF. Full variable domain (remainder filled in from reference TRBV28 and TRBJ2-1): DVKVTQSSRYLVKRTGEKVFLECVQDMDHENMFWYRQDPGLGLRLIYFSYDVKMKEKGDIPEGYSVSREKKERFSLILESASTNQTSMYLCVVRGLSYNEQFFGPGTRLTVL.